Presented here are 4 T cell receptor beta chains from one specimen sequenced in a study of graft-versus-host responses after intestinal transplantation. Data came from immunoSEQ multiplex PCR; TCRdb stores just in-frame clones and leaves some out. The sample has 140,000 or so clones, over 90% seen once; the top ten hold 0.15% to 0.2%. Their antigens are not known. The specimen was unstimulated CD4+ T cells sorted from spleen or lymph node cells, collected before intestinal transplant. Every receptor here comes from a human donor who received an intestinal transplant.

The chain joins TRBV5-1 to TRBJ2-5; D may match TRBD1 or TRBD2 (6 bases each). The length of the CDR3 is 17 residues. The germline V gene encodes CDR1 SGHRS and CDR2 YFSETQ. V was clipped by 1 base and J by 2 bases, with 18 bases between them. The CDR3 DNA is TGCGCCAGCAGCTTGCTTCGAGGGGGGTCCCAACAAGAGACCCAGTACTTC. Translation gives CASSLLRGGSQQETQYF.

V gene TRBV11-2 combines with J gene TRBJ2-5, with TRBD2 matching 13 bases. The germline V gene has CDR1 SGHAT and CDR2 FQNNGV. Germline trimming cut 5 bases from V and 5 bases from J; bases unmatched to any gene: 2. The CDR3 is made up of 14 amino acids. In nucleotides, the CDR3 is TGTGCCAGCAGCGGACTAGCGGGAGTTGAGACCCAGTACTTC. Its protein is CASSGLAGVETQYF.

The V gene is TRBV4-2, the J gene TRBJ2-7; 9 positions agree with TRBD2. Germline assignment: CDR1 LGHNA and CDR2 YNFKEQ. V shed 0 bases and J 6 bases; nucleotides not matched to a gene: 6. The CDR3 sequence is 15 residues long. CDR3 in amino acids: CASSQDGGRAGEQYF. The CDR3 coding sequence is TGTGCCAGCAGCCAAGATGGCGGGAGGGCTGGCGAGCAGTACTTC.

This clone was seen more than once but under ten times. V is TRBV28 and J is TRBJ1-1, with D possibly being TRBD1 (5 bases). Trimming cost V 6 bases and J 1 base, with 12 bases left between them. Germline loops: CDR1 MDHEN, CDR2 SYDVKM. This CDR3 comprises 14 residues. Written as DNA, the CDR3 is TGTGCCAGCAGGCGAAACACAGGGAACACTGAAGCTTTCTTT. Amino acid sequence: CASRRNTGNTEAFF.